The 22 T cell receptor beta chains listed next were all sequenced from one sample in a study of T cells in localized non-small cell lung cancer. TCRdb's table, derived via immunoSEQ multiplex PCR, lists solely in-frame clones and lacks some. The sample records roughly 25,000 clones, roughly 87% being singletons. This material consisted of peripheral blood, taken before any cancer treatment. These receptors all stem from a male donor at least 60 years old with stage I squamous cell lung carcinoma.

This chain links TRBV6-6 with TRBJ1-6; 9 bases map to TRBD1. Germline CDR1 is MNHNY and CDR2 is SVGAGI (reference sequence). Trimming took 11 bases from V and 10 from J; bases not matched to a gene: 15. The CDR3 spans 15 residues. CDR3 in DNA: TGTGCCGCCCGTCCCGGACAGGGGATCGAGTCACCCCTCCACTTT. Its protein product is CAARPGQGIESPLHF.

The V gene is TRBV7-9, the J gene TRBJ1-5; 10 nucleotides align to TRBD1. The CDR3 spans 16 residues. V gave up 1 base and J gave up 0 bases; unmatched junction bases: 0. Germline loops: CDR1 SEHNR, CDR2 FQNEAQ (reference sequence). The CDR3 coding sequence is TGTGCCAGCAGCTTAGGGGACAGGGGTAGCAATCAGCCCCAGCATTTT. It is translated as CASSLGDRGSNQPQHF.

The rearrangement links TRBV7-6 to TRBJ2-3, with D maybe TRBD1 (6 bases). CDR1 is SGHVS and CDR2 is FNYEAQ in the germline V gene. The CDR3 contains 14 residues. With 5 bases removed from V and 1 base from J, the gap between germline ends came to 10 bases. CDR3 DNA: TGTGCCAGCAGCCCGGACAGCGGCACAGATACGCAGTATTTT. Its protein is CASSPDSGTDTQYF.

The chain has TRBV7-2 and TRBJ2-1; 7 bases are a match to TRBD2. The CDR3 spans 16 residues. V trimming: 3 bases; J trimming: 2 bases; junction bases outside the gene matches: 7. The germline gives CDR1 SGHTA, CDR2 FQGNSA. The CDR3 here is CASSLTSGAAYNEQFF. DNA of the CDR3: TGTGCCAGCAGCTTGACAAGCGGGGCAGCCTACAATGAGCAGTTCTTC.

This rearrangement joins TRBV27 to TRBJ1-2; 7 bases are shared with TRBD1. The CDR3 is made up of 14 amino acids. J lost 11 bases, V lost 3 bases, and 12 bases had no gene match. Germline V lookup: CDR1 MNHEY, CDR2 SMNVEV (reference sequence). The CDR3 sequence: CASSLTGDSSRYTF. The DNA of the CDR3 is TGTGCCAGCAGTTTGACCGGGGACAGCTCTCGGTACACCTTC.

This chain uses TRBV6-1 with TRBJ2-1; 7 bases align to TRBD2. The V and J ends lost 2 bases and 9 bases, in that order; junction bases with no gene match: 7. The germline V gene has CDR1 MNHNS and CDR2 SASEGT. The CDR3 spans 14 residues. The CDR3 loop is CASSEFRTSSEQFF. The CDR3 nucleotides are TGTGCCAGCAGTGAATTTAGGACTAGTAGTGAGCAGTTCTTC.

The CDR3 sequence: CASRTGTNTGELFF. The CDR3, as DNA: TGTGCCAGCAGGACAGGGACCAACACCGGGGAGCTGTTTTTT. The chain combines TRBV2 with TRBJ2-2, with TRBD1 identical over 7 bases. Germline CDR1 is SNHLY and CDR2 is FYNNEI. With V trimmed by 6 bases and J by 2 bases, 3 bases remained unmatched. This CDR3 spans 14 amino acids.

This chain connects TRBV9 to TRBJ2-2, with D unresolved. Germline V gene sequence: CDR1 SGDLS, CDR2 YYNGEE. The CDR3 covers 12 residues. Deletions cut 4 bases from V and 3 bases from J, with 4 bases between. The CDR3 nucleotides read TGTGCCAGCAGCTTATACACCGGGGAGCTGTTTTTT. Translating it yields CASSLYTGELFF.

The chain couples TRBV9 to TRBJ1-2; weak D call: TRBD1 (5 bases). In germline, CDR1 is SGDLS, CDR2 YYNGEE. This CDR3 has 14 residues. The V end lost 3 bases, the J end lost 4 bases, and 13 bases lay between the germline ends. The CDR3 bases are TGTGCCAGCAGCGCCATCGGGGCCTCCTATGGCTACACCTTC. Translated: CASSAIGASYGYTF.

The CDR3 region has the DNA TGTGCCAGCAGCTTAGTGGACACCATATATTTT. Its protein product is CASSLVDTIYF. V is TRBV7-8 and J is TRBJ1-3; D unresolved. There are 11 residues in the CDR3. The germline CDR1 and CDR2 sequences are SGHVS and FQNEAQ. Trimming stripped 1 base from V and 8 bases from J, with 3 bases between.

The chain couples TRBV25-1 to TRBJ1-2; no clear D gene. V lost 3 bases, J lost 4 bases, and 9 bases lay in between. The CDR3 covers 13 residues. CDR1 and CDR2 (germline): MGHDK, SYGVNS. This chain's CDR3 is CASSDPGSYGYTF. The CDR3 coding sequence is TGTGCCAGCAGTGACCCCGGGTCCTATGGCTACACCTTC.

The J gene is TRBJ2-5, the V gene TRBV27, with 7 bases matching TRBD1. The CDR3 extends over 13 amino acids. The ends lost 6 bases at V and 4 bases at J; junction bases unmatched: 5. Per germline, CDR1 MNHEY and CDR2 SMNVEV (reference sequence). In nucleotides, the CDR3 is TGTGCCAGCAGACAGGGGAGAAGAGAGACCCAGTACTTC. Its translation is CASRQGRRETQYF.

The rearrangement uses TRBV30 and TRBJ2-3; a weak D match, TRBD1 (5 bases). The CDR3 spans 12 residues. Germline values: CDR1 GTSNPN, CDR2 SVGIG (reference sequence). Trimming removed 5 bases at V and 2 bases at J, with 8 bases between. The CDR3 nucleotides read TGTGCCTGGGACAGACTCACAGATACGCAGTATTTT. Protein: CAWDRLTDTQYF.

The V and J genes are TRBV5-1 and TRBJ2-3, with 8 bases identical to TRBD2. Looked up from germline, CDR1 is SGHRS and CDR2 is YFSETQ. This CDR3 is built from 15 residues. V lost 4 bases to trimming and J lost 4 bases; unmatched junction nucleotides: 8. DNA for the CDR3: TGCGCCAGCAGCAACCTGGCGGGGGGTGCAGATACGCAGTATTTT. It codes for CASSNLAGGADTQYF.

The rearrangement links TRBV6-5 to TRBJ1-3; perhaps TRBD1 as D (6 bases). Germline V gene data show CDR1 as MNHEY and CDR2 as SVGAGI. V lost 5 bases to trimming and J lost 5 bases, with 13 bases between them. The CDR3 totals 14 residues. The CDR3 reads CASSRGTLRNTIYF. The CDR3 DNA reads TGTGCCAGCAGTCGCGGGACACTGAGAAACACCATATATTTT.

Here the CDR3 DNA reads TGTGCCAGCAGTGAAGCATCGGGGGCAAGGTCACCCCTCCACTTT. Encoded protein: CASSEASGARSPLHF. The chain links TRBV2 to TRBJ1-6; D might be TRBD1 (6 bases). V gave up 0 bases and J gave up 10 bases, with 13 bases separating them. Germline assignment: CDR1 SNHLY and CDR2 FYNNEI. This CDR3 is 15 amino acids long.

J is TRBJ2-2 and V is TRBV11-2; 8 positions agree with TRBD1. This CDR3 is built from 16 residues. CDR1 and CDR2 (germline): SGHAT, FQNNGV. Unmatched junction bases numbered 7, after V lost 2 bases and J lost 5 bases. The CDR3 DNA is TGTGCCAGCAGCTTAACAGGGGGAGATCGGACCGGGGAGCTGTTTTTT. Amino acid sequence: CASSLTGGDRTGELFF.

The chain couples TRBV5-4 to TRBJ2-3; 7 bases agree with TRBD2. CDR3 length: 14 amino acids. Germline CDR1 and CDR2: SGHNT and YYREEE (reference sequence). With 4 bases clipped from V and 2 bases from J, the junction kept 4 bases outside the gene matches. CDR3 coding DNA: TGTGCCAGCAGCCGGGACTATAACACAGATACGCAGTATTTT. The encoded protein is CASSRDYNTDTQYF. Full variable domain (remainder filled in from reference TRBV5-4 and TRBJ2-3): ETGVTQSPTHLIKTRGQQVTLRCSSQSGHNTVSWYQQALGQGPQFIFQYYREEENGRGNFPPRFSGLQFPNYSSELNVNALELDDSALYLCASSRDYNTDTQYFGPGTRLTVL.

The chain recombines TRBV20-1 with TRBJ2-7; D may be TRBD1 (5 bases). The CDR3 runs to 11 residues. CDR1 and CDR2 from the germline V gene are DFQATT and SNEGSKA (reference sequence). With 5 bases removed from V and 7 bases from J, the gap between germline ends came to 12 bases. CDR3 protein: CSASTVLEQYF. The DNA for the CDR3 is TGCAGTGCTTCGACAGTGTTGGAGCAGTACTTC.

V is TRBV7-2 and J is TRBJ2-7; tentatively, D is TRBD2 (7 bases). CDR1 is SGHTA and CDR2 is FQGNSA in the germline V gene. The CDR3 is made up of 15 amino acids. V was trimmed by 0 bases and J by 6 bases, leaving 15 bases between them. CDR3 bases: TGTGCCAGCAGCTTAGCAGGGGGGGTGAGGGGCGAGCAGTACTTC. It is translated as CASSLAGGVRGEQYF.

The chain recombines TRBV30 with TRBJ2-1; 7 bases fit TRBD2. V shed 8 bases and J 9 bases; nucleotides not matched to a gene: 13. CDR1 and CDR2 (germline): GTSNPN, SVGIG (reference sequence). The CDR3 has 13 residues. In nucleotides, the CDR3 is TGTGCCGGGACGCGCGGGAGTTGGGGTGAGCAGTTCTTC. Translation gives CAGTRGSWGEQFF.

V is TRBV6-5 and J is TRBJ2-2; 8 bases match TRBD2. J gave up 1 base and V 6 bases, and 4 bases lay outside the gene matches. Germline CDR1 reads MNHEY; CDR2 reads SVGAGI. The CDR3 loop spans 15 amino acids. DNA for the CDR3: TGTGCCAGCAGCAGTAGCGGGGTGAACACCGGGGAGCTGTTTTTT. It codes for CASSSSGVNTGELFF.